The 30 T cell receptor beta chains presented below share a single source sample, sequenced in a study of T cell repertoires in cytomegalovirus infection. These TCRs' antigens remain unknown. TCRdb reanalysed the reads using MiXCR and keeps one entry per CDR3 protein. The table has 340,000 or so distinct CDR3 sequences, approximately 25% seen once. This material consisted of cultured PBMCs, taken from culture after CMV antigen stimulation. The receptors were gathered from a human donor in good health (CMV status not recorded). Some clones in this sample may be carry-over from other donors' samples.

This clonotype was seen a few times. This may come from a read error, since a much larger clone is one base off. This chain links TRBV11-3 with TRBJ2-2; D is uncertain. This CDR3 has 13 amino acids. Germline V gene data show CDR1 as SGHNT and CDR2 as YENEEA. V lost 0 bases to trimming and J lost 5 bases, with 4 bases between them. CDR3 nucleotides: TGTGCCAGCAGCTTAGATGTTACCGGGGAGCTGTTTTTT. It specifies CASSLDVTGELFF. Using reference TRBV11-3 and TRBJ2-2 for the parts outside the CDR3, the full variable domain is EAGVVQSPRYKIIEKKQPVAFWCNPISGHNTLYWYLQNLGQGPELLIRYENEEAVDDSQLPKDRFSAERLKGVDSTLKIQPAELGDSAVYLCASSLDVTGELFFGEGSRLTVL.

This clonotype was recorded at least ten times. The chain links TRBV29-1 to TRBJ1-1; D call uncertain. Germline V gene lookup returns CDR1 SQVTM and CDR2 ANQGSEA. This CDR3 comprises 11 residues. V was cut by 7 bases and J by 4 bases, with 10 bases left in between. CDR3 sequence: CSARLGTEAFF. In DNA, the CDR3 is TGCAGCGCCCGTCTTGGCACTGAAGCTTTCTTT.

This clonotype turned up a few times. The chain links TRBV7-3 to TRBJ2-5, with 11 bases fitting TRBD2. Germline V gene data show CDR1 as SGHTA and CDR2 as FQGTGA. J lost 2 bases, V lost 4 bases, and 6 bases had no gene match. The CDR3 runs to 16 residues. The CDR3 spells CASSSPGLAGQETQYF. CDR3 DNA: TGTGCCAGCAGCTCCCCCGGACTAGCGGGTCAAGAGACCCAGTACTTC. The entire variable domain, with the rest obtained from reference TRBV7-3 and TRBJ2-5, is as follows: GAGVSQTPSNKVTEKGKYVELRCDPISGHTALYWYRQSLGQGPEFLIYFQGTGAADDSGLPNDRFFAVRPEGSVSTLKIQRTERGDSAVYLCASSSPGLAGQETQYFGPGTRLLVL.

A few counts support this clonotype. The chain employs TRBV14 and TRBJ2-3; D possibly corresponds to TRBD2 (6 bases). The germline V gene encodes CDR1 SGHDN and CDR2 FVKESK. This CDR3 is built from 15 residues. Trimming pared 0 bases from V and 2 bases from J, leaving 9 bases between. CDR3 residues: CASSQDWRDTDTQYF. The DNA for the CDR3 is TGTGCCAGCAGCCAAGATTGGCGGGACACAGATACGCAGTATTTT.

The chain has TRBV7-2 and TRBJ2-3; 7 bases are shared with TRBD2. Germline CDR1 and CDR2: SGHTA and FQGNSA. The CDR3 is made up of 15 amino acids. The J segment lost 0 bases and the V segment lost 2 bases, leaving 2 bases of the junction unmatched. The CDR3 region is CASSLNSGSTDTQYF. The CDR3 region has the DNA TGTGCCAGCAGCTTAAATAGCGGGAGCACAGATACGCAGTATTTT.

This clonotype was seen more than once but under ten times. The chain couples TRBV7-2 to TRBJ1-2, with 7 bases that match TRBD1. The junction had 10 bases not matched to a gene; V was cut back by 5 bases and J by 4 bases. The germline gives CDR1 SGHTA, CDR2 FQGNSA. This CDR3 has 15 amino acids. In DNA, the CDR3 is TGTGCCAGCAGCCAAAGCGGCAGGGGGGTCTATGGCTACACCTTC. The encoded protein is CASSQSGRGVYGYTF. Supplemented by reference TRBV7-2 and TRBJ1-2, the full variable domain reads GAGVSQSPSNKVTEKGKDVELRCDPISGHTALYWYRQSLGQGLEFLIYFQGNSAPDKSGLPSDRFSAERTGGSVSTLTIQRTQQEDSAVYLCASSQSGRGVYGYTFGSGTRLTVV.

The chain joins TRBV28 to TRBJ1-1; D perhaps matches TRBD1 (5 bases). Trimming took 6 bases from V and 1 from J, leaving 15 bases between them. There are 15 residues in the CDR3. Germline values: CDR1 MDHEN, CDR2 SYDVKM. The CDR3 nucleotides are TGTGCCAGCAGAGAACGGGACCGCCCGAACACTGAAGCTTTCTTT. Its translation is CASRERDRPNTEAFF.

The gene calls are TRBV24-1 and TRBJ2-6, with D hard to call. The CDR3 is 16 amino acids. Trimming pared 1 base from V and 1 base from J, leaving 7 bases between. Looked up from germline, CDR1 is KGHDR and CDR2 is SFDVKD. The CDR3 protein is CATSDFTASGANVLTF. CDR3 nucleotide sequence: TGTGCCACCAGTGATTTCACGGCGTCTGGGGCCAACGTCCTGACTTTC.

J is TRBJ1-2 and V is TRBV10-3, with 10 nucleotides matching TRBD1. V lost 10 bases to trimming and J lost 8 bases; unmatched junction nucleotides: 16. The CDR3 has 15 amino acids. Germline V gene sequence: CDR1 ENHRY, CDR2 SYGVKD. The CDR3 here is CASIPGQGRSGGYTF. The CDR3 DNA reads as TGTGCCAGCATCCCGGGACAGGGGCGGAGTGGCGGCTACACCTTC.

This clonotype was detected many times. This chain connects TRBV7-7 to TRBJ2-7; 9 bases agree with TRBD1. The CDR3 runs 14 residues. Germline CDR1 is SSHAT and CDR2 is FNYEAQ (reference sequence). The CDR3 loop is CASSLGRTGALQYV. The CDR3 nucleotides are TGTGCTAGCAGCTTAGGCAGGACAGGGGCTCTGCAGTACGTC.

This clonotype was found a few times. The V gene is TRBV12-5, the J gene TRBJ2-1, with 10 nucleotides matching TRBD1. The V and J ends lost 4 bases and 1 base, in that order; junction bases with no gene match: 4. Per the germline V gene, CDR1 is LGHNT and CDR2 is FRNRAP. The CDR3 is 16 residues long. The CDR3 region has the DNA TGTGCTAGTGGTTCGGGACAGGGGTCATCCTACAATGAGCAGTTCTTC. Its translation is CASGSGQGSSYNEQFF.

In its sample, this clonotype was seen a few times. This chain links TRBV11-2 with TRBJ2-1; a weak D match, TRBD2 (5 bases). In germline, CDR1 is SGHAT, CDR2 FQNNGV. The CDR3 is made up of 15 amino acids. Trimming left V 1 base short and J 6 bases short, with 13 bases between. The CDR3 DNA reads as TGTGCCAGCAGCTTAGTTACACCCCGGGGCAATGAGCAGTTCTTC. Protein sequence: CASSLVTPRGNEQFF.

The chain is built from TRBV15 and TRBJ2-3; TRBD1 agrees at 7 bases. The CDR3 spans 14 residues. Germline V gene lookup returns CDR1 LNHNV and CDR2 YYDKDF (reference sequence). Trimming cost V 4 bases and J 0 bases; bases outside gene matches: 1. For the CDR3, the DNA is TGTGCCACCAGCATGACAGGGAGCACAGATACGCAGTATTTT. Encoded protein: CATSMTGSTDTQYF.

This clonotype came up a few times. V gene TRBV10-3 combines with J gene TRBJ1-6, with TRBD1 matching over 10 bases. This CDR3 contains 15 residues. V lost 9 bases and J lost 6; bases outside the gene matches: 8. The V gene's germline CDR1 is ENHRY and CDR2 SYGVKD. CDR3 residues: CAISGQGGGNSPLHF. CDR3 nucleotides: TGTGCCATATCAGGACAGGGGGGAGGTAATTCACCCCTCCACTTT.

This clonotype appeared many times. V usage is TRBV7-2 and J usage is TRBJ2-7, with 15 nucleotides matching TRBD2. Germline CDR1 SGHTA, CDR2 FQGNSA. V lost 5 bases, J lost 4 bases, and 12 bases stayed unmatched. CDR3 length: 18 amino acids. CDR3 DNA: TGTGCCAGCAGCCTCCTCGGACTAGCGGGAGGGAGATGGTACGAGCAGTACTTC. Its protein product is CASSLLGLAGGRWYEQYF.

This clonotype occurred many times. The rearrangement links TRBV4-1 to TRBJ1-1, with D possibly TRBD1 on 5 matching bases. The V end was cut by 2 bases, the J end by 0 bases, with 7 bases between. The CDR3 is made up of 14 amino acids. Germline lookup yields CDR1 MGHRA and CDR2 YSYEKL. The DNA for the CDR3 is TGCGCCAGCAGCCAACAGGGAATGAACACTGAAGCTTTCTTT. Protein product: CASSQQGMNTEAFF.

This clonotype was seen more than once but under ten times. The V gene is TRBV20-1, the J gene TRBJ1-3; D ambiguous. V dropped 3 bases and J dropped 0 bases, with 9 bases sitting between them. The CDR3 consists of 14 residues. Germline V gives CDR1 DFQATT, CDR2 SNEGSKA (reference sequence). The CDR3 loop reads CSASRRDSGNTIYF. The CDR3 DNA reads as TGCAGTGCTAGTCGGAGGGACTCTGGAAACACCATATATTTT.

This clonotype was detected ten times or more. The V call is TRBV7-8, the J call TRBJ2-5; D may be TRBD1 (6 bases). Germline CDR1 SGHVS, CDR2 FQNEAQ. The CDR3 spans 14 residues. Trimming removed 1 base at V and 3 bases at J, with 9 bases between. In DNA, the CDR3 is TGTGCCAGCAGCTTAGGGACAGCCAAAGAGACCCAGTACTTC. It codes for CASSLGTAKETQYF. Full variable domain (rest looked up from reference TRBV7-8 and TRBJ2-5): GAGVSQSPRYKVAKRGQDVALRCDPISGHVSLFWYQQALGQGPEFLTYFQNEAQLDKSGLPSDRFFAERPEGSVSTLKIQRTQQEDSAVYLCASSLGTAKETQYFGPGTRLLVL.

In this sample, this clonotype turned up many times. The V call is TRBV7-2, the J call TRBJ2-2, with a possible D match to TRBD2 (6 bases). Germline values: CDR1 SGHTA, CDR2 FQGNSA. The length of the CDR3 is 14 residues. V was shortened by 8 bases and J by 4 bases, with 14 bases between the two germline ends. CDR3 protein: CASFRGLTTGELFF. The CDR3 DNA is TGTGCCAGCTTTAGGGGACTTACCACCGGGGAGCTGTTTTTT.

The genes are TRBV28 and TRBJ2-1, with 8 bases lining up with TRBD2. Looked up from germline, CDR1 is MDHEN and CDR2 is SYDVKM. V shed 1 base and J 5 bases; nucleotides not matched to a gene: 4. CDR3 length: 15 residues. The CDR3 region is CASSLLLAGNNEQFF. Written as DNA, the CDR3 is TGTGCCAGCAGTTTATTGTTAGCGGGAAACAATGAGCAGTTCTTC.

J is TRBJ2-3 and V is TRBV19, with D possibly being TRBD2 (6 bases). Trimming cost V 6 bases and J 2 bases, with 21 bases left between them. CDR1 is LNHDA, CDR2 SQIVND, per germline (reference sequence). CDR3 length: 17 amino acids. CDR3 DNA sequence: TGTGCCAGTAGGGAGAGTTTGGGGCGGGGATTCACAGATACGCAGTATTTT. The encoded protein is CASRESLGRGFTDTQYF.

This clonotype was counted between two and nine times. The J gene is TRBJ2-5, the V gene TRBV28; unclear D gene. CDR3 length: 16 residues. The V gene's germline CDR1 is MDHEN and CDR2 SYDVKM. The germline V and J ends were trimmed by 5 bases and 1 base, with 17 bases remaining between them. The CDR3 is CASSPRSWQLQETQYF. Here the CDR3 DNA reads TGTGCCAGCAGTCCTCGTTCTTGGCAACTCCAAGAGACCCAGTACTTC.

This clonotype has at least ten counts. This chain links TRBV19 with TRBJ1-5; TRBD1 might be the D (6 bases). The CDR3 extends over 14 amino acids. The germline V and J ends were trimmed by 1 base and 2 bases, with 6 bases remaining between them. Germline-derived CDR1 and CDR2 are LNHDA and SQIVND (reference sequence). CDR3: CASSIAGGNQPQHF. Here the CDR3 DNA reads TGTGCCAGTAGTATAGCAGGGGGCAATCAGCCCCAGCATTTT.

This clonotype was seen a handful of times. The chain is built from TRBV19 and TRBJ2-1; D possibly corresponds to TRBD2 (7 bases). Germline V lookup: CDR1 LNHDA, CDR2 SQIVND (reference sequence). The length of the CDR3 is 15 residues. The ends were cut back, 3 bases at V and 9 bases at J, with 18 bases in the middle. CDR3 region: CASSILGGPRGEQFF. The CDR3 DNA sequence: TGTGCCAGTAGTATCCTCGGGGGGCCCCGTGGTGAGCAGTTCTTC.

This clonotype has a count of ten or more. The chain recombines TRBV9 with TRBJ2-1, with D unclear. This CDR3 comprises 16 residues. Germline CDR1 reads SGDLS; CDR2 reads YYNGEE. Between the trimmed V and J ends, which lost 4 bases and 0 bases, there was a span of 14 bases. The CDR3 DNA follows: TGTGCCAGCAGCCCCTGGCCGAGGAGCTCCTACAATGAGCAGTTCTTC. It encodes CASSPWPRSSYNEQFF.

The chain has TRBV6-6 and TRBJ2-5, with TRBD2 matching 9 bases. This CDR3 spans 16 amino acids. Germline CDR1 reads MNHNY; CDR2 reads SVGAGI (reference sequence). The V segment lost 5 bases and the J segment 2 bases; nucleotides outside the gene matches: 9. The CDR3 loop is CASSDWAGGPQETQYF. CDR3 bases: TGTGCCAGCAGTGACTGGGCGGGAGGGCCTCAAGAGACCCAGTACTTC.

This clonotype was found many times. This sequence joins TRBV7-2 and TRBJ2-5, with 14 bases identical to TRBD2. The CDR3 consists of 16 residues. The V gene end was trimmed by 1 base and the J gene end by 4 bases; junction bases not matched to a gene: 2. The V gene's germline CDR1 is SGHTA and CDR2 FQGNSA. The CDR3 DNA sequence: TGTGCCAGCAGCTTAGTGGGACTAGCGGGAGTAGAGACCCAGTACTTC. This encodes CASSLVGLAGVETQYF.

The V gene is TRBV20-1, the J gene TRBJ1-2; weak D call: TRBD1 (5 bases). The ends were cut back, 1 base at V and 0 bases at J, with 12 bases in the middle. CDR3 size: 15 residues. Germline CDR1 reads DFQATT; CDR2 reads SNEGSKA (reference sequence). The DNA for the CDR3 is TGCAGTGCTAGAGGGACATCAGATTCTAACTATGGCTACACCTTC. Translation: CSARGTSDSNYGYTF.

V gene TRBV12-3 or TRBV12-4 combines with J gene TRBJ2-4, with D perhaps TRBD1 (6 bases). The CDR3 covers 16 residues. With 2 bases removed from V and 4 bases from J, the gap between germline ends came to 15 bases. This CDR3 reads CASSLSLDSSKNIQYF. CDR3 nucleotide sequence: TGTGCCAGCAGTTTAAGTTTGGACAGCAGTAAAAACATTCAGTACTTC.

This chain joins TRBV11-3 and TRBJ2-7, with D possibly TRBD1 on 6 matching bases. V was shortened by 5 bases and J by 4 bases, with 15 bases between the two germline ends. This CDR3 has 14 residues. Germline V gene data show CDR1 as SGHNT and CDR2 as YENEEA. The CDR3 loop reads CASSPGTRGYEQYF. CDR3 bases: TGTGCCAGCAGCCCCGGGACAAGGGGATACGAGCAGTACTTC.